Described below is a single T cell receptor beta chain sequence and its context. The data are from a study of T cell repertoires in cytomegalovirus infection. TCRdb re-called the reads through MiXCR, storing one row per CDR3 protein. Here the sample spans 150,000 to 200,000 distinct CDR3 sequences, 7.5% to 10% being singletons. The CDR3 length is 15 residues. Deletions cut 4 bases from V and 5 bases from J, with 18 bases between. The V gene's germline CDR1 is SQVTM and CDR2 ANQGSEA. Sequencing used PBMCs. The sequence was collected from a human donor in good health (CMV status not recorded). Some clones in this sample may be carry-over from other donors' samples. V is TRBV29-1 and J is TRBJ2-1, with D tentatively TRBD1 or TRBD2 (5 bases each). The CDR3 is CSVGGIGTGHNEQFF. CDR3 DNA sequence: TGCAGCGTTGGCGGAATCGGGACGGGGCACAATGAGCAGTTCTTC.